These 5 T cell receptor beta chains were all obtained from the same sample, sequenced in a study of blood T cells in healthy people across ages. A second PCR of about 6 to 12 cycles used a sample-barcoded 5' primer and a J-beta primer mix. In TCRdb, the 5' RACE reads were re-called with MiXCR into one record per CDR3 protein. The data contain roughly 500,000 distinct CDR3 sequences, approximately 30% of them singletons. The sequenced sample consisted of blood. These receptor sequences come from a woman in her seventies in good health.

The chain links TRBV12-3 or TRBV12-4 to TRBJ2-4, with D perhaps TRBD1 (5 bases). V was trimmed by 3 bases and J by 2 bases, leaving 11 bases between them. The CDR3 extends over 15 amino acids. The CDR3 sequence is CASSLVRVSKNIQYF. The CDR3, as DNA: TGTGCCAGCAGTTTGGTCAGGGTCTCCAAAAACATTCAGTACTTC.

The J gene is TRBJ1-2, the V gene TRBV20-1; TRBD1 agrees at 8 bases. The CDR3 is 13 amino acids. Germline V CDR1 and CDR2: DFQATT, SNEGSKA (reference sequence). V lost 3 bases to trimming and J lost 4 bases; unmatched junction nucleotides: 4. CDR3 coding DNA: TGCAGTGCTAGTCAGGGGGCAGGCTATGGCTACACCTTC. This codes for CSASQGAGYGYTF.

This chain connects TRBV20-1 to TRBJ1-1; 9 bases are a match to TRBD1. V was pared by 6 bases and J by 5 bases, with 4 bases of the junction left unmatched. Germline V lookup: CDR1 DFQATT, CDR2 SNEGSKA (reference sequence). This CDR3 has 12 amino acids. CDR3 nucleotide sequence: TGCAGTGCCGGACAGGGGTTAACTGAAGCTTTCTTT. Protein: CSAGQGLTEAFF.

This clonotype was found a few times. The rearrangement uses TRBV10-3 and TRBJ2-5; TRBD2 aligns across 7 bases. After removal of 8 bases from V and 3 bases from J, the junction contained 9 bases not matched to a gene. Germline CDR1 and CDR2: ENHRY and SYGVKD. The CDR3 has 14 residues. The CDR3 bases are TGTGCCATCGGAACTAGCGTCAACAAAGAGACCCAGTACTTC. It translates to CAIGTSVNKETQYF.

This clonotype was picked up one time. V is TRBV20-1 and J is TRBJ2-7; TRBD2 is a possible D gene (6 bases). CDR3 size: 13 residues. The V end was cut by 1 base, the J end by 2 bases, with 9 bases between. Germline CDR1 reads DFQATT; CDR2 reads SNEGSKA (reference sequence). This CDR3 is CSARVGGTYEQYF. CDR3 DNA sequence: TGCAGTGCTAGAGTCGGCGGGACCTACGAGCAGTACTTC.